The rows below give T cell receptor beta chains drawn from one sample of a study of regulatory T cells in long-lasting Graves disease. From the multiplex PCR reads, TCRdb called clonotypes with MiXCR, one entry per CDR3 protein. The sample contains roughly 530,000 distinct CDR3 sequences, roughly 15% of which appear only once. This sample also appeared in a second study, on T cells in Graves' hyperthyroidism and ophthalmopathy.

The sequencing used peripheral blood mononuclear cells (PBMCs), collected at new diagnosis, from a patient treated with antithyroid drugs. These receptors originate from a woman aged 35-60 years with Graves disease. CDR3s include the opening cysteine and the closing phenylalanine or tryptophan. The D gene is left open where the match is weak. Clone size is stated in some rows and not others, as once, few, many or a class when expanded.

V: TRBV7-9; size: few; J: TRBJ1-6; D: -; DNA: TGTGCCAGCGAGGAGGGCAGCTCCTATAATTCACCCCTCCACTTT; CDR3: CASEEGSSYNSPLHF
V: TRBV5-1; size: many; J: TRBJ2-7; D: TRBD1; DNA: TGCGCCAGCAGCCGACCGACAGGGGTAACCAACGAGCAGTACTTC; CDR3: CASSRPTGVTNEQYF
V: TRBV11-2; size: -; J: TRBJ2-7; D: TRBD1; DNA: TGTGCCAGCAACCCCGGGACAGGTAACTACGAGCAGTACTTC; CDR3: CASNPGTGNYEQYF
V: TRBV5-1; size: many; J: TRBJ2-5; D: -; DNA: TGCGCCAGCAGCGGAAACACGGGCGTGGAGACCCAGTACTTC; CDR3: CASSGNTGVETQYF
V: TRBV10-3; size: many; J: TRBJ1-2; D: -; DNA: TGTGCCATCAGTGAGCCGGACGAAAACTATGGCTACACCTTC; CDR3: CAISEPDENYGYTF
V: TRBV12-5; size: many; J: TRBJ1-4; D: -; DNA: TGTGCTAGTGGTCTGCGCCCAGGGGACGTAAATGAAAAACTGTTTTTT; CDR3: CASGLRPGDVNEKLFF
V: TRBV20-1; size: few; J: TRBJ2-3; D: -; DNA: TGCAGTGCTAGGCCGATGGGGGACTCAGATACGCAGTATTTT; CDR3: CSARPMGDSDTQYF
V: TRBV28; size: many; J: TRBJ2-2; D: -; DNA: TGTGCCAGCAGTCCATGGACACTCACCGGGGAGCTGTTTTTT; CDR3: CASSPWTLTGELFF
V: TRBV2; size: -; J: TRBJ1-6; D: TRBD1; DNA: TGTGCCAGCAGGGCCGGGACAGTACTAAATTCACCCCTCCACTTT; CDR3: CASRAGTVLNSPLHF
V: TRBV13; size: few; J: TRBJ2-2; D: -; DNA: TGTGCCAGCAGCCCCCCGACGAGGGCCGGGGAGCTGTTTTTT; CDR3: CASSPPTRAGELFF
V: TRBV19; size: few; J: TRBJ2-1; D: -; DNA: TGTGCCAGTAGTATAGATCAGGGGTCCTACAATGAGCAGTTCTTC; CDR3: CASSIDQGSYNEQFF
V: TRBV7-3; size: many; J: TRBJ2-1; D: -; DNA: TGTGCCAGCAGCCCGCAAAAAGAAGGGGAGAGGTCCTACAATGAGCAGTTCTTC; CDR3: CASSPQKEGERSYNEQFF
V: TRBV20-1; size: few; J: TRBJ2-7; D: TRBD1; DNA: TGCAGTGCTTCTAACAGGGGCCTACAAACCTACGAGCAGTACTTC; CDR3: CSASNRGLQTYEQYF
V: TRBV20-1; size: few; J: TRBJ2-7; D: TRBD2; DNA: TGCAGTGCACTAGCGGGGGGGTCCTACGGGCAGTACTTC; CDR3: CSALAGGSYGQYF
V: TRBV6-1; size: many; J: TRBJ1-1; D: TRBD1; DNA: TGTGCCAGCAGGGACGGGACAGCGAACACTGAAGCTTTCTTT; CDR3: CASRDGTANTEAFF
V: TRBV7-9; size: few; J: TRBJ2-5; D: -; DNA: TGTGCCAGCAGCTTGCAACACAGCAGCGAGACCCAGTACTTC; CDR3: CASSLQHSSETQYF
V: TRBV16; size: many; J: TRBJ1-2; D: -; DNA: TGTGCCAGCAGCCGAGAAGCCTATGGCTACACCTTC; CDR3: CASSREAYGYTF
V: TRBV6-4; size: -; J: TRBJ1-4; D: TRBD1; DNA: TGTGCCAGCAGTAGGGACAGGGGAGGAAGTGGCAATGAAAAACTGTTTTTT; CDR3: CASSRDRGGSGNEKLFF
V: TRBV12-5; size: -; J: TRBJ1-6; D: TRBD1; DNA: TGTGCTAGTGGTTCTCGGACAGGGCTAAATTCACCCCTCCACTTT; CDR3: CASGSRTGLNSPLHF
V: TRBV10-3; size: few; J: TRBJ1-1; D: -; DNA: TGTGCCATCAGTCCGGACGAAAGGTCGGCTGAAGCTTTCTTT; CDR3: CAISPDERSAEAFF
V: TRBV11-2; size: many; J: TRBJ1-1; D: TRBD1; DNA: TGTGCCAGCAGCCCTACAGGGGTTGATGAAGCTTTCTTT; CDR3: CASSPTGVDEAFF
V: TRBV4-1; size: -; J: TRBJ2-4; D: TRBD2; DNA: TGCGCCAGCAGCCAAACTAGCGGGGACCTAAACATTCAGTACTTC; CDR3: CASSQTSGDLNIQYF
V: TRBV7-2; size: many; J: TRBJ2-1; D: -; DNA: TGTGCCAGCAGCCTAGAGGAGGTCTCCGAGCAGTTCTTC; CDR3: CASSLEEVSEQFF
V: TRBV2; size: many; J: TRBJ1-2; D: TRBD1; DNA: TGTGCCAGCAGCCTGACAGGGGAAGCAGCCTATGGCTACACCTTC; CDR3: CASSLTGEAAYGYTF
V: TRBV3-1; size: many; J: TRBJ1-1; D: TRBD1; DNA: TGTGCCAGCAGCCAGACAGGGGTTTTGAACACTGAAGCTTTCTTT; CDR3: CASSQTGVLNTEAFF
V: TRBV5-1; size: -; J: TRBJ2-2; D: TRBD1; DNA: TGCGCCAGCGGTTGGAGGACAGGGGGAGGCACCGGGGAGCTGTTTTTT; CDR3: CASGWRTGGGTGELFF
V: TRBV2; size: -; J: TRBJ1-3; D: -; DNA: TGTGCCAGCAGACCCGGTGGAAACACCATATATTTT; CDR3: CASRPGGNTIYF
V: TRBV10-3; size: few; J: TRBJ2-5; D: -; DNA: TGTGCCTCGGCTTGGACAGTCGGGGAGACCCAGTACTTC; CDR3: CASAWTVGETQYF
V: TRBV6-1; size: many; J: TRBJ1-5; D: -; DNA: TGTGCCAGCAGTGTGGAGAGCAATCAGCCCCAGCATTTT; CDR3: CASSVESNQPQHF
V: TRBV7-9; size: few; J: TRBJ2-1; D: -; DNA: TGTGCCAGCAGCTCCCAGCGTTGGGGCGGGAATGAGCAGTTCTTC; CDR3: CASSSQRWGGNEQFF
V: TRBV7-8; size: many; J: TRBJ2-1; D: -; DNA: TGTGCCAGCAGCCCCCGTGGGTTTGGGGGCTTAGAGCAGTTCTTC; CDR3: CASSPRGFGGLEQFF
V: TRBV27; size: few; J: TRBJ2-7; D: -; DNA: TGTGCCAGCAGTTTAGGGGGAACCCAGACCTACGAGCAGTACTTC; CDR3: CASSLGGTQTYEQYF
V: TRBV5-1; size: -; J: TRBJ2-2; D: -; DNA: TGCGCCAGCAGCTTATTGACAGAAAACACCGGGGAGCTGTTTTTT; CDR3: CASSLLTENTGELFF
V: TRBV6-2/TRBV6-3; size: many; J: TRBJ2-5; D: TRBD1; DNA: TGTGCCAGCAGCGAAGGGACAGGGGTAGAGACCCAGTACTTC; CDR3: CASSEGTGVETQYF
V: TRBV19; size: -; J: TRBJ2-1; D: -; DNA: TGTGCCAGTAGTGGGGGTATCTCCTACAATGAGCAGTTCTTC; CDR3: CASSGGISYNEQFF
V: TRBV20-1; size: many; J: TRBJ2-7; D: -; DNA: TGCAGTGCTAGAATGGGGGAGGCCTACGAGCAGTACTTC; CDR3: CSARMGEAYEQYF
V: TRBV9; size: -; J: TRBJ1-4; D: -; DNA: TGTGCCAGCAGCGCCTCACCGGGACCGGAGGTGGAAAAACTGTTTTTT; CDR3: CASSASPGPEVEKLFF
V: TRBV13; size: few; J: TRBJ2-1; D: TRBD2; DNA: TGTGCCAGCAGCTTAAGAACGGGGGGCTACAATGAGCAGTTCTTC; CDR3: CASSLRTGGYNEQFF
V: TRBV15; size: -; J: TRBJ1-5; D: TRBD1; DNA: TGTGCCACCAGCAGGGCAGGGGGTCAGCCCCAGCATTTT; CDR3: CATSRAGGQPQHF
V: TRBV18; size: many; J: TRBJ1-2; D: TRBD1; DNA: TGTGCCAGCTCACTAAACCGGGACAGGGGGTATGGCTACACCTTC; CDR3: CASSLNRDRGYGYTF
V: TRBV5-1; size: -; J: TRBJ1-2; D: -; DNA: TGCGCCAGCAGCAAGGGGCTCACCCTCGATCCGACTAACTATGGCTACACCTTC; CDR3: CASSKGLTLDPTNYGYTF
V: TRBV12-3/TRBV12-4; size: many; J: TRBJ1-1; D: -; DNA: TGTGCCAGCAGTTTACCCGACAGGATGAACACTGAAGCTTTCTTT; CDR3: CASSLPDRMNTEAFF
V: TRBV24-1; size: -; J: TRBJ2-1; D: -; DNA: TGTGCCACCAGTGATTCCGGGTTGGGCAATGAGCAGTTCTTC; CDR3: CATSDSGLGNEQFF
V: TRBV9; size: -; J: TRBJ2-1; D: -; DNA: TGTGCCAGCACCAGAGGGGCCTCCTACAATGAGCAGTTCTTC; CDR3: CASTRGASYNEQFF
V: TRBV12-3/TRBV12-4; size: many; J: TRBJ1-2; D: TRBD1; DNA: TGTGCCACGCTACAGGGGGCGGGTGGCTACACCTTC; CDR3: CATLQGAGGYTF
V: TRBV6-5; size: -; J: TRBJ1-4; D: -; DNA: TGTGCCAGCAGTTACAGGCAGAGTCAAGAAAAACTGTTTTTT; CDR3: CASSYRQSQEKLFF
V: TRBV5-4; size: many; J: TRBJ2-6; D: TRBD1; DNA: TGTGCCAGCAGCTCGGGACAGGGCGGAGGCTCTGGGGCCAACGTCCTGACTTTC; CDR3: CASSSGQGGGSGANVLTF
V: TRBV5-1; size: -; J: TRBJ2-6; D: TRBD1; DNA: TGCGCCAGCAGCTTTGGACAGGGAGCGAAAGGGGCCAACGTCCTGACTTTC; CDR3: CASSFGQGAKGANVLTF
V: TRBV10-3; size: -; J: TRBJ1-6; D: -; DNA: TGTGCCACCTACAGGGATCGGGATTCACCCCTCCACTTT; CDR3: CATYRDRDSPLHF
V: TRBV28; size: many; J: TRBJ1-1; D: -; DNA: TGTGCCAGCAGGCCACTCATTAGGGACACTGAAGCTTTCTTT; CDR3: CASRPLIRDTEAFF
V: TRBV19; size: -; J: TRBJ2-5; D: TRBD2; DNA: TGTGCCAGTTCCGGGACTAGCGGGGGGGGAGAGACCCAGTACTTC; CDR3: CASSGTSGGGETQYF
V: TRBV11-2; size: -; J: TRBJ1-3; D: -; DNA: TGTGCCAGCAGCCGGGACGCCTCCTCTGGAAACACCATATATTTT; CDR3: CASSRDASSGNTIYF
V: TRBV4-1; size: -; J: TRBJ2-3; D: TRBD2; DNA: TGCGCCAGCAGCCAAGTCCAAACGCTAGCGGTTAAGATCACAGATACGCAGTATTTT; CDR3: CASSQVQTLAVKITDTQYF